A single sample is the source of the 25 T cell receptor beta chains below, sequenced in a study of blood T cells in healthy people across ages. Next came a second PCR, run for about 7 to 11 cycles, which used a sample-barcoded 5' primer along with a J-beta primer mix. MiXCR was run by TCRdb on the 5' RACE reads, yielding one entry per CDR3 protein. This table holds some 860,000 distinct CDR3 sequences, 45% to 70% found once. Sequenced material: blood. The receptors stem from a middle-aged man in good health.

The V gene is TRBV12-3 or TRBV12-4, the J gene TRBJ2-1; 15 bases align to TRBD2. Judging by the DNA end, TRBJ2-7 fits better; the J call may be wrong. The CDR3 has 18 residues. The CDR3: CASRRTSGGVGSYNEQYF. The CDR3 nucleotides read TGTGCCAGCAGACGGACTAGCGGGGGGGTGGGCTCCTACAATGAGCAGTACTTC.

The chain is built from TRBV10-3 and TRBJ2-7; no clear D. The DNA end favors TRBJ2-5, so the J call may be wrong. CDR1 is ENHRY and CDR2 is SYGVKD in the germline V gene. The CDR3 spans 16 residues. CDR3 protein: CAISEPKSRPDETQYF. CDR3 nucleotides: TGTGCCATCAGTGAGCCAAAATCGAGACCGGATGAGACCCAGTACTTC.

This clonotype was found a few times. The chain has TRBV13 and TRBJ2-7; tentatively, D is TRBD1 or TRBD2 (5 bases each). Germline V gene sequence: CDR1 PRHDT, CDR2 FYEKMQ (reference sequence). Trimming stripped 7 bases from V and 3 bases from J, with 22 bases between. This CDR3 has 16 residues. DNA for the CDR3: TGTGCCAGCATCATACTCCGGGAAAGGGGATACTACGAGCAGTACTTC. Translating gives CASIILRERGYYEQYF.

The V call is TRBV20-1, the J call TRBJ2-3; 9 bases are shared with TRBD2. The CDR3 runs 15 residues. Germline V gives CDR1 DFQATT, CDR2 SNEGSKA (reference sequence). The ends lost 3 bases at V and 2 bases at J; junction bases unmatched: 6. The CDR3 here is CSASSSGSFTDTQYF. CDR3 DNA: TGCAGTGCTAGTAGTAGCGGGAGCTTCACAGATACGCAGTATTTT.

The rearrangement joins TRBV7-2 to TRBJ2-5, with 8 bases lining up with TRBD2. Germline V lookup: CDR1 SGHTA, CDR2 FQGNSA. V lost 7 bases and J lost 5; bases outside the gene matches: 6. CDR3 length equals 13 residues. CDR3: CASTRGGRETQYF. The CDR3 DNA sequence: TGTGCCAGCACCCGCGGGGGGCGGGAGACCCAGTACTTC. Combining the CDR3 with reference TRBV7-2 and TRBJ2-5 gives the whole variable domain GAGVSQSPSNKVTEKGKDVELRCDPISGHTALYWYRQSLGQGLEFLIYFQGNSAPDKSGLPSDRFSAERTGGSVSTLTIQRTQQEDSAVYLCASTRGGRETQYFGPGTRLLVL.

The rearrangement uses TRBV29-1 and TRBJ1-4; TRBD1 matches at 9 bases. Germline trimming cut 3 bases from V and 8 bases from J; bases unmatched to any gene: 4. The CDR3 has 13 amino acids. In germline, CDR1 is SQVTM, CDR2 ANQGSEA. The CDR3 here is CSVDGTGPEKLFF. As DNA, the CDR3 is TGCAGCGTTGATGGGACAGGGCCGGAAAAACTGTTTTTT.

This clonotype was seen only a few times. The rearrangement joins TRBV3-1 to TRBJ2-5; possible D gene TRBD1, 6 bases. Germline V gives CDR1 LGHDT, CDR2 YNNKEL (reference sequence). Trimming stripped 2 bases from V and 2 bases from J, with 15 bases between. The CDR3 contains 16 residues. This chain's CDR3 is CASSQPGRGLQETQYF. CDR3 coding DNA: TGTGCCAGCAGCCAACCGGGCAGGGGTCTACAAGAGACCCAGTACTTC.

This clonotype was counted between two and nine times. One end of the junction is discordant with germline, which a read error may explain. The chain combines TRBV7-2 with TRBJ2-5; 12 positions agree with TRBD2. CDR3 length equals 16 residues. Germline V lookup: CDR1 SGHTA, CDR2 FQGNSA. The CDR3 DNA sequence: TGTGCCAGCAGCCTAGCGGGAGGGGCCGTCCAAGAGACCCAGTACTTC. Its protein is CASSLAGGAVQETQYF.

This CDR3 reads CASRRPDTDTQYF. CDR3 bases: TGTGCCAGCAGGAGGCCGGACACAGATACGCAGTATTTT. The rearrangement links TRBV6-5 to TRBJ2-3, with D hard to call. The CDR3 is made up of 13 amino acids. Trimming cost V 6 bases and J 2 bases, with 9 bases left between them. Looked up from germline, CDR1 is MNHEY and CDR2 is SVGAGI.

The chain couples TRBV6-5 to TRBJ2-7; D is possibly TRBD1 (6 bases). The CDR3 is made up of 13 amino acids. Per germline, CDR1 MNHEY and CDR2 SVGAGI. Trimming took off 6 bases at V and 3 bases at J, with 12 bases between the two ends. The DNA of the CDR3 is TGTGCCAGCAGATCAACAGGGCTCTACGAGCAGTACTTC. This gives the protein CASRSTGLYEQYF.

In this sample, this clonotype turned up a few times. CDR3 residues: CASKMGGYDEKLFF. CDR3 coding DNA: TGTGCCAGCAAGATGGGGGGGTACGATGAAAAACTGTTTTTT. The rearrangement uses TRBV6-5 and TRBJ1-4; the D gene is possibly TRBD1 (5 bases). Trimming took 7 bases from V and 6 from J, leaving 15 bases between them. The CDR3 sequence is 14 residues long. Per germline, CDR1 MNHEY and CDR2 SVGAGI.

The chain combines TRBV5-1 with TRBJ2-3; D not certain. This CDR3 spans 13 amino acids. Germline V lookup: CDR1 SGHRS, CDR2 YFSETQ. The V gene lost 6 bases and the J gene lost 1 base, with 9 bases spanning the gap. CDR3 nucleotides: TGCGCCAGCATCCTCACTGGCACAGATACGCAGTATTTT. Its translation: CASILTGTDTQYF.

The rearrangement links TRBV10-2 to TRBJ2-7; weak D call: TRBD2 (6 bases). V was clipped by 5 bases and J by 3 bases, with 14 bases between them. This CDR3 spans 14 amino acids. Per the germline V gene, CDR1 is WSHSY and CDR2 is SAAADI. CDR3 DNA sequence: TGCGCCAGCAGTCTTCCGGGAGTCCTCTACGAGCAGTACTTC. This gives the protein CASSLPGVLYEQYF.

About this clonotype itself: The DNA is omitted, as the CDR3 cannot be located on it reliably, and the CDR3 follows TCRdb's listing. This rearrangement joins TRBV29-1 to TRBJ2-1; the table's D call, TRBD1, was not checked against the DNA. Germline CDR1 SQVTM, CDR2 ANQGSEA. The CDR3 comprises 19 residues, both ends counted. The CDR3 protein is CSVGLLTGYNEQFFGPGFF.

The J gene is TRBJ1-1, the V gene TRBV29-1; no reliable D call. The CDR3 totals 12 residues. V lost 6 bases to trimming and J lost 6 bases, with 14 bases between them. Germline loops: CDR1 SQVTM, CDR2 ANQGSEA. The CDR3 spells CSVVRSQAEAFF. The CDR3, as DNA: TGCAGCGTGGTCAGAAGTCAAGCTGAAGCTTTCTTT.

A few counts support this clonotype. CDR3 in amino acids: CASVLAGVGTQYF. In nucleotides, the CDR3 is TGTGCCAGCGTACTAGCGGGAGTAGGTACGCAGTATTTT. The chain links TRBV27 to TRBJ2-3; TRBD2 matches 11 bases. V lost 8 bases, J lost 8 bases, and 6 bases stayed unmatched. The germline V gene has CDR1 MNHEY and CDR2 SMNVEV (reference sequence). The CDR3 contains 13 residues.

The chain employs TRBV12-3 or TRBV12-4 and TRBJ2-7; possible D gene TRBD2, 6 bases. The V end was cut by 7 bases, the J end by 7 bases, with 17 bases between. This CDR3 comprises 13 residues. The CDR3 DNA follows: TGTGCCAGCAACCCCGGAACTGCGGGGGAGCAGTACTTC. It codes for CASNPGTAGEQYF.

The chain links TRBV28 to TRBJ2-1, with 10 bases fitting TRBD2. Looked up from germline, CDR1 is MDHEN and CDR2 is SYDVKM. V lost 6 bases to trimming and J lost 8 bases; unmatched junction nucleotides: 13. The CDR3 length is 16 residues. Here the CDR3 DNA reads TGTGCCAGCAGCTCCCCGGCAGCGGGGGGGCTGTATGAGCAGTTCTTC. Its translation is CASSSPAAGGLYEQFF.

This clonotype was seen only a few times. The gene calls are TRBV3-1 and TRBJ2-4; D call uncertain. The CDR3 is 12 residues long. The V end lost 2 bases, the J end lost 8 bases, and 7 bases lay between the germline ends. The germline gives CDR1 LGHDT, CDR2 YNNKEL (reference sequence). CDR3 amino acids: CASSQRRDIQYF. The DNA for the CDR3 is TGTGCCAGCAGCCAACGTAGAGACATTCAGTACTTC.

The chain joins TRBV6-5 to TRBJ1-2; D might be TRBD1 (6 bases). Per the germline V gene, CDR1 is MNHEY and CDR2 is SVGAGI. This CDR3 contains 16 residues. The germline V and J ends were trimmed by 0 bases and 7 bases, with 18 bases remaining between them. CDR3 residues: CASSYSVVAQGAGYTF. DNA of the CDR3: TGTGCCAGCAGTTACTCAGTAGTAGCACAGGGTGCTGGCTACACCTTC.

V usage is TRBV9 and J usage is TRBJ1-1, with D possibly being TRBD1 (6 bases). Between the trimmed V and J ends, which lost 0 bases and 7 bases, there was a span of 22 bases. Germline loops: CDR1 SGDLS, CDR2 YYNGEE. The CDR3 is 17 residues long. CDR3 sequence reads: CASSVDAAEGVRIEAFF. The CDR3, as DNA: TGTGCCAGCAGCGTAGATGCAGCAGAGGGGGTCCGTATTGAAGCTTTCTTT. The full variable domain, in which reference TRBV9 and TRBJ1-1 provide the parts outside the CDR3, is DSGVTQTPKHLITATGQRVTLRCSPRSGDLSVYWYQQSLDQGLQFLIQYYNGEERAKGNILERFSAQQFPDLHSELNLSSLELGDSALYFCASSVDAAEGVRIEAFFGQGTRLTVV.

This clonotype appeared once. The V gene is TRBV15, the J gene TRBJ1-2; D call uncertain. V lost 0 bases to trimming and J lost 7 bases, with 9 bases between them. The germline V gene encodes CDR1 LNHNV and CDR2 YYDKDF (reference sequence). This CDR3 is 13 amino acids long. In nucleotides, the CDR3 is TGTGCCACCAGCAGAGATGGCCGTGCTGGCTACACCTTC. Translation: CATSRDGRAGYTF.

Comment on this clonotype: A much more abundant neighbour one base away suggests this may be a read error. This chain uses TRBV3-1 with TRBJ2-1; D is ambiguous. The length of the CDR3 is 11 residues. The V end lost 3 bases, the J end lost 11 bases, and 8 bases lay between the germline ends. CDR1 LGHDT and CDR2 YNNKEL come from the germline V gene (reference sequence). The CDR3 DNA reads as TGTGCCAGCAGCCAGGGTGGTAAGCAGTTCTTC. It codes for CASSQGGKQFF.

This clonotype was picked up a small number of times. The genes are TRBV3-1 and TRBJ2-5, with D unresolved. This CDR3 region has 14 residues. Germline V gives CDR1 LGHDT, CDR2 YNNKEL (reference sequence). Trimming removed 0 bases from V and 5 bases from J, with 10 bases in between. The CDR3 nucleotides are TGTGCCAGCAGCCAAGATTGGAGTTCGGAGACCCAGTACTTC. Translating gives CASSQDWSSETQYF.

V usage is TRBV2 and J usage is TRBJ2-1; 7 bases fit TRBD2. Germline loops: CDR1 SNHLY, CDR2 FYNNEI. The trim removed 10 bases at V and 5 bases at J, leaving 8 bases unmatched. The CDR3 covers 13 residues. CDR3: CATPGEGDNEQFF. The CDR3 coding sequence is TGTGCCACCCCGGGGGAGGGCGACAATGAGCAGTTCTTC.